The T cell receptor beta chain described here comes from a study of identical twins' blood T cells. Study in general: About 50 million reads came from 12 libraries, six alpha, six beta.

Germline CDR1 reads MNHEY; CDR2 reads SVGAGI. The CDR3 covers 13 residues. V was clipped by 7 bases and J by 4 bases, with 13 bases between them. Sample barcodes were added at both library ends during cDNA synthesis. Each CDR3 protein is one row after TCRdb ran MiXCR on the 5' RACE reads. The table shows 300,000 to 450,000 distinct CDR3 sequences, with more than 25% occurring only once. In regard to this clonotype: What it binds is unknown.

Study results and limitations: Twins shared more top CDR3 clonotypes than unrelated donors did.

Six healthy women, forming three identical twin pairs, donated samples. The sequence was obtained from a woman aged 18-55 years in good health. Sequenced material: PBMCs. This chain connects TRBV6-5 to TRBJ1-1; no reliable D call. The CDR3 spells CASTNTEGTEAFF. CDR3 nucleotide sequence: TGTGCCAGCACCAACACGGAGGGCACTGAAGCTTTCTTT.